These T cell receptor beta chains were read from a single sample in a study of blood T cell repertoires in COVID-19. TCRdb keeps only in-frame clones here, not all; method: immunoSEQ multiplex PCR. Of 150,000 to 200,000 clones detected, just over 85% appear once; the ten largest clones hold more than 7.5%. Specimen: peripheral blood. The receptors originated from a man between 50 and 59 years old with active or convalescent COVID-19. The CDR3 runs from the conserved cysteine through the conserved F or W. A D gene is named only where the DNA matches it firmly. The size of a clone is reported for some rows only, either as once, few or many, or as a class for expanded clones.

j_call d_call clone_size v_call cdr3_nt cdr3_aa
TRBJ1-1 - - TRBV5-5 TGTGCCAGCAGCCCCTCGTACACTGAAGCTTTCTTT CASSPSYTEAFF
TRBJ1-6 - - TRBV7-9 TGTGCCAGCAGCTTAGGAGGTACACCCCTCCACTTT CASSLGGTPLHF
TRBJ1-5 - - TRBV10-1 TGCGCCAGCAGTGGCTTTGGGGGCACGGTGGGCAATCAGCCCCAGCATTTT CASSGFGGTVGNQPQHF
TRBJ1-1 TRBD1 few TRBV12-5 TGTGCTAGTGGTACAGACAGGGGCCACACTGAAGCTTTCTTT CASGTDRGHTEAFF
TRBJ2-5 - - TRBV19 TGTGCCAGTAGTGTCAATACTCAAGAGACCCAGTACTTC CASSVNTQETQYF
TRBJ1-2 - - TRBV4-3 TGCGCCAGCAGCCAAGGGCAGGGTCTTGACTATGGCTACACCTTC CASSQGQGLDYGYTF
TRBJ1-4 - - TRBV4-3 TGCGCCAGCAGTGAGTTGACGCTTTATGGAGTACTGTTTTTT CASSELTLYGVLFF
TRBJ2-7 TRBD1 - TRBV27 TGTGCCAGCAGTTTATATTATGGCCGGGACAGGGCGTACGAGCAGTACTTC CASSLYYGRDRAYEQYF
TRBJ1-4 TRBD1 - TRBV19 TGTGCCAGTAGTGTACAGGGGACAACTAATGAAAAACTGTTTTTT CASSVQGTTNEKLFF
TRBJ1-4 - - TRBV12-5 TGTGCTAGTGGCAGAGGACTGGCAACTAATGAAAAACTGTTTTTT CASGRGLATNEKLFF
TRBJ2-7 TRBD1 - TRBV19 TGTGCCAGTAGTGACCGGACAGGGGGATACGAGCAGTACTTC CASSDRTGGYEQYF
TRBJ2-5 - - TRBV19 TGTGCCAGTAAAGATAGCGGACAAGAGACCCAGTACTTC CASKDSGQETQYF
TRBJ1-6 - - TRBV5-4 TGTGCCAGCAGCTCATATAATTCACCCCTCCACTTT CASSSYNSPLHF
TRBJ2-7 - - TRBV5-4 TGTGCCAGCAGCTTGAGCCAGGGAACGAGGGAGCAGTACTTC CASSLSQGTREQYF
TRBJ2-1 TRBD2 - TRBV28 TGTGCCAGCAGTTCTATAGCGGGAGGCGGCTACAATGAGCAGTTCTTC CASSSIAGGGYNEQFF
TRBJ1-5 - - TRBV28 TGTGCCAGCAGTTTAGGGCAGGGAAGCCAGCCCCAGCATTTT CASSLGQGSQPQHF
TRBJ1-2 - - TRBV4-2 TGTGCCAGCAGCCCTTCTTATGACTCCGGCTACACCTTC CASSPSYDSGYTF
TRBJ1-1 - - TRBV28 TGTGCCAGCACCCTAAGGTGGGCGGGGCAAGACACTGAAGCTTTCTTT CASTLRWAGQDTEAFF
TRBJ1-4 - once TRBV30 TGTGCCTGGAGTGTACAGGTCCTAAGTGAAAAACTGTTTTTT CAWSVQVLSEKLFF
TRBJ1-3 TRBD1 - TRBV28 TGTGCCAGCAGACGGACAGGGGGCGGAAACACCATATATTTT CASRRTGGGNTIYF
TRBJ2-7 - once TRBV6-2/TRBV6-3 TGTGCCAGCAGTTGGGGGGAGGTACCGTCCTACGAGCAGTACTTC CASSWGEVPSYEQYF
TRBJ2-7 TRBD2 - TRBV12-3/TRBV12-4 TGTGCCAGCAAAAGTAGCGGGTTTTACGAGCAGTACTTC CASKSSGFYEQYF
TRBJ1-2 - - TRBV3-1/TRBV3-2 TGTGCCAGCAGCCAAGGCGGGCAGGGGCGAGGCTACACCTTC CASSQGGQGRGYTF
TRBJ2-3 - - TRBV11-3 TGTGCCAGCAGCTCCGGACACACCACAGATACGCAGTATTTT CASSSGHTTDTQYF
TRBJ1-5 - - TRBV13 TGTGCCAGCAGCTGGGGGGATAGCAATCAGCCCCAGCATTTT CASSWGDSNQPQHF
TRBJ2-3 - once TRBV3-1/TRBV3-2 TGTGCCAGCAGCCCTACGGGAGATACGCAGTATTTT CASSPTGDTQYF
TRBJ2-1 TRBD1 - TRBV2 TGTGCCAGCAGCAAATCAGGGGGCTCCTACAATGAGCAGTTCTTC CASSKSGGSYNEQFF
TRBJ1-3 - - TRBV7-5 TGTGTCAGAAGCAAAACAGGGGAAATCCCCTCTGGAAACACCATATATTTT CVRSKTGEIPSGNTIYF
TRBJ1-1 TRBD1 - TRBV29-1 TGCAGCGTTCACCCGGGGGCTACAGGGGAGGCTTTCTTT CSVHPGATGEAFF
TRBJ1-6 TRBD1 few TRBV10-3 TGTGCCATCAGTGAGCCCGACAGGGATTTCTCGCCCCTCCACTTT CAISEPDRDFSPLHF
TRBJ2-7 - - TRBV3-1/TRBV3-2 TGTGCCAGCAGCCGGGAGGCCTACGTCACCTACGAGCAGTACTTC CASSREAYVTYEQYF
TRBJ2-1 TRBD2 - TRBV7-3 TGTGCCAGCAGCCGCGGGACTAGCGGACTCAATGAGCAGTTCTTC CASSRGTSGLNEQFF
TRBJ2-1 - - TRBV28 TGTGCCAGCTATTCATCTCAAATTGGCGGGGGACATGGGGACAATGAGCAGTTCTTC CASYSSQIGGGHGDNEQFF
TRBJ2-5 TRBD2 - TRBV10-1 TGCGCCAGCAGTGAGTCTACTAGCGTTCAAGAGACCCAGTACTTC CASSESTSVQETQYF
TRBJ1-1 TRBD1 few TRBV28 TGTGCCAGCAATCTAAGGACAGGGGATGAAGCTTTCTTT CASNLRTGDEAFF
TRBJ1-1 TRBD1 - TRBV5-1 TGCGCCAGCAGAAAACAGGGGACGAACACTGAAGCTTTCTTT CASRKQGTNTEAFF
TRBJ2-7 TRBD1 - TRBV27 TGTGCCAGCAGTTTGGGTTGGGACAGGGGGCTAATCGAGCAGTACTTC CASSLGWDRGLIEQYF
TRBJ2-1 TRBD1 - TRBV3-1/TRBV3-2 TGTGCCAGCAGCCCCGAAACAGGGGGCAATGAGCAGTTCTTC CASSPETGGNEQFF
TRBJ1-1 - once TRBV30 TGTGCCTGGAGGGGACAAGTAAACACTGAAGCTTTCTTT CAWRGQVNTEAFF
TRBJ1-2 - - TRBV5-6 TGTGCCAGCAGCTTGCAGGGAGGGGAGGAAGGCTACACCTTC CASSLQGGEEGYTF
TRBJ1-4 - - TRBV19 TGTGCCAGTAGTATATACGGGACTATAACTGAAAAACTGTTTTTT CASSIYGTITEKLFF
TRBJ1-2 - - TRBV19 TGTGCCAGTAGTATAGGAGGGCCCAACTATGGCTACACCTTC CASSIGGPNYGYTF
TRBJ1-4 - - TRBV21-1 TGTGCCAGCAGCAAGGCCCCGGGAACAACTTACCCAACTAATGAAAAACTGTTTTTT CASSKAPGTTYPTNEKLFF
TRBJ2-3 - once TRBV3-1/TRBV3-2 TGTGCCAGCAGCCCCCCGGAGGGTACGCAGTATTTT CASSPPEGTQYF